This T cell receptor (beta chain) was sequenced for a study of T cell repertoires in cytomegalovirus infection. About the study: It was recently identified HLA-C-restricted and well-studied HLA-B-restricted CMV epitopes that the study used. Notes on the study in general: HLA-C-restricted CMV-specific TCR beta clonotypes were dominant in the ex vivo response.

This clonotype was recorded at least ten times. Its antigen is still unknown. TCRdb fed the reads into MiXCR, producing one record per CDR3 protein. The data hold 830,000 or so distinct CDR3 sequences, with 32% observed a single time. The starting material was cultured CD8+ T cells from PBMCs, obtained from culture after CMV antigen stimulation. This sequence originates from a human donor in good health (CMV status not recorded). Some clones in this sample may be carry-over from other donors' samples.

The CDR3 region is CASSTPGTSGGIEQFF. CDR3 nucleotides: TGTGCCAGCAGCACTCCCGGGACTAGCGGGGGGATTGAGCAGTTCTTC. V is TRBV7-8 and J is TRBJ2-1; 15 positions match TRBD2. The V gene's germline CDR1 is SGHVS and CDR2 FQNEAQ. The CDR3 length is 16 residues. V trimming: 5 bases; J trimming: 9 bases; junction bases outside the gene matches: 8.